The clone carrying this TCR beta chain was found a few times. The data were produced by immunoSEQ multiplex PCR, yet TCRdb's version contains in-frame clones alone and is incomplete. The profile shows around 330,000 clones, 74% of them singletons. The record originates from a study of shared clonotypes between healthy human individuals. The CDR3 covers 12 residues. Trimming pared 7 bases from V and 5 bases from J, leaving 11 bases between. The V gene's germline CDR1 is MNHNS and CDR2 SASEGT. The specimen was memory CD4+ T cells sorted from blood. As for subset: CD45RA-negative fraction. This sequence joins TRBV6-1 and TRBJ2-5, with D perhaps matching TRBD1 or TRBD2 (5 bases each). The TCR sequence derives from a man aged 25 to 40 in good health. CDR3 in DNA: TGTGCCAGCAACCACTGGGGGGAGACCCAGTACTTC. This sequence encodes CASNHWGETQYF.